The clone carrying this T cell receptor beta chain was observed a single time. The target antigen is unknown. Lacking the conserved final phenylalanine or tryptophan, this CDR3 likely reflects a read error. Because the CDR3's place on the DNA is in doubt, the DNA is left out and the CDR3 is given as listed by TCRdb. The data belong to a study of tumor and adjacent non-tumor tissue in lung cancer. Looking at the study overall: Histology: 12 adenocarcinoma, a couple of squamous cell carcinoma, 1 small cell lung cancer. Around 4 million productive TCRbeta reads were obtained per sample on average. Study results and caveats: TCR diversity was significantly greater in tumor than normal lung tissue.

A modified ARM-PCR protocol with three rounds of nested PCR amplified TCRbeta. TCRdb re-called the multiplex PCR reads through MiXCR, storing one row per CDR3 protein. This repertoire shows around 74,000 distinct CDR3 sequences, roughly 75% found once; its top ten account for approximately 12%. Germline loops: CDR1 SQVTM, CDR2 ANQGSEA. The CDR3 length is 13 residues, termini included. No cell sorting was done before RNA was extracted from the tissue. Between August and November 2014, newly diagnosed, chemotherapy-naive lung cancer patients underwent thoracic surgery in China. V usage is TRBV29-1 and J usage is TRBJ2-1; TRBD1, the table's D call, lacks a check against the DNA. The receptor was derived from a woman in her 70s with non-small cell lung cancer. Input material: lung tumor tissue. Here the CDR3 reads CSVSGPGPNEQLL.